This TCR beta chain was recorded in a study of early stage breast cancer tumors. Across the study: Most invasive tumors, twelve of 16, were ER+/PR+/HER2-.

This clone showed up just a few times. This CDR3 is 15 amino acids long. Trimming left V 5 bases short and J 5 bases short, with 16 bases between. The germline V gene has CDR1 LNHNV and CDR2 YYDKDF (reference sequence). TCRdb's table, derived via immunoSEQ multiplex PCR, lists solely in-frame clones and lacks some. The sample consists of approximately 39,000 clones, about 68% of them appearing once. The origin of this receptor is a person aged 55 to 69 with breast cancer. The gene calls are TRBV15 and TRBJ1-5; D call uncertain. Specimen: blood. This chain's CDR3 is CATSGSRAVHQPQHF. CDR3 nucleotides: TGTGCCACCAGCGGGTCCCGAGCTGTCCATCAGCCCCAGCATTTT.